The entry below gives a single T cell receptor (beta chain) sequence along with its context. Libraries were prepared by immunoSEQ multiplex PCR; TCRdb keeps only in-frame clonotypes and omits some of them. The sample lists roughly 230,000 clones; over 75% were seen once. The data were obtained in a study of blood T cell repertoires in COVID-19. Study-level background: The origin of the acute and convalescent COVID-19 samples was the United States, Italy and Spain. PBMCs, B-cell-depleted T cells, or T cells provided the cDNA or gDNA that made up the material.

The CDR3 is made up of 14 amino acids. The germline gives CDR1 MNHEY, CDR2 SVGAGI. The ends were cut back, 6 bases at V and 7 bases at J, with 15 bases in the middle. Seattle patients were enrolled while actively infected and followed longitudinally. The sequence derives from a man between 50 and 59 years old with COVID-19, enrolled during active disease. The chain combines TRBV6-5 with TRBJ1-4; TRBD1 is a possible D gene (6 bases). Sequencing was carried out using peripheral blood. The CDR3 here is CASSPRGGSEKLFF. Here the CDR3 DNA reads TGTGCCAGCAGCCCCCGGGGGGGCAGTGAAAAACTGTTTTTT.